Listed below are T cell receptor beta chains from one sample, sequenced in a study of cytomegalovirus exposure and HLA in healthy donors. The data were produced by immunoSEQ multiplex PCR, yet TCRdb's version contains in-frame clones alone and is incomplete. The repertoire holds 75,000 to 95,000 clones, almost 85% seen once, with roughly 5.3% in the top ten. Sequencing used PBMCs. These receptors were taken from a young woman in good health and CMV-seropositive. Each CDR3 is given without its conserved first and last residue. The order of the fields is J gene, V gene, CDR3 protein.

TRBJ2-7	TRBV10-2	ASSLDINYEQY
TRBJ1-5	TRBV6-5	ASGDRQGKDQPQH
TRBJ1-4	TRBV2	ASMVYKGANEKLF
TRBJ2-2	TRBV23-1	ASSQHKKTHPTSGTHHTGELF
TRBJ2-2	TRBV7-8	ASSRGTRGGGELF
TRBJ1-2	TRBV9	ASSVGVQAENGYT
TRBJ1-1	TRBV5-6	ASSDTGTEAF
TRBJ1-2	TRBV5-6	ASKLDYGYP
TRBJ2-3	TRBV9	ASSVASTDTQY
TRBJ2-7	TRBV5-1	ASSSAGGYYEQY
TRBJ2-7	TRBV6-1	ASRPPGQEAVEQY
TRBJ2-1	TRBV13	ASSVSGLSSYNEQF
TRBJ1-1	TRBV28	ASRLEMGLLAF
TRBJ1-2	TRBV11-2	ASSPNTYYGYT
TRBJ2-3	TRBV5-4	ASSPGLAGGPGTDTQY
TRBJ2-3	TRBV6-4	ASSTGIGVTDTQY
TRBJ2-7	TRBV6-1	ASRASSSYEQY
TRBJ2-5	TRBV6-6	ASSKTQGGETQY
TRBJ1-1	TRBV4-1	ASSQPRDRGMNTEAF
TRBJ2-4	TRBV5-6	ASSWGQQNIQY
TRBJ2-3	TRBV20-1	SGASTDTQY
TRBJ2-7	TRBV29-1	SVGGRVTYEQY
TRBJ2-5	TRBV4-1	ASSQGTSGGFWETQY
TRBJ2-7	TRBV28	ASSHYVGSYEQY
TRBJ1-5	TRBV4-1	ASSQVANSNQPQH
TRBJ2-1	TRBV5-1	ASSRTGGNSNEQF
TRBJ2-3	TRBV18	ASSAVGQVGDTQY
TRBJ2-6	TRBV7-3	ASSLDTLTGANVLT
TRBJ2-7	TRBV4-2	ASSQVQEYEQY
TRBJ2-3	TRBV5-1	ASSAGTSGGPTDTQY
TRBJ1-1	TRBV2	AGAAGTEAF
TRBJ2-7	TRBV27	ASSSSHLAREIYEQY
TRBJ1-2	TRBV4-1	ASSQVGQVNYGYT
TRBJ2-3	TRBV4-1	ASSQESASGPTDTQY
TRBJ2-2	TRBV15	ATSTDPRVLAGTGELF
TRBJ2-7	TRBV7-7	ASSLEPGTAYEQY
TRBJ1-2	TRBV6-1	ASRLQGDRGYT
TRBJ2-5	TRBV5-4	ASSFKGLAGGETQY
TRBJ2-6	TRBV2	ASSAGGANVLT
TRBJ1-2	TRBV6-5	ASSLALANGYT
TRBJ1-5	TRBV6-1	ASKGTGGIQPQH
TRBJ1-2	TRBV5-1	ASSLAKDSINYGYT
TRBJ2-2	TRBV7-9	ASSGGTANTGELF
TRBJ1-4	TRBV6-1	ASSATGGTGGEKLF